A selection of T cell receptor beta chains follows, all from one sample in a study of beta chain features in type 1 diabetes. TCRdb's table, derived via immunoSEQ multiplex PCR, lists solely in-frame clones and lacks some. The repertoire includes over 300,000 clones, around 9.7% of them detected once, and around 1% sits in the top ten. Material: central memory CD4+ T cells from blood. All receptors derive from a man younger than 45 with type 1 diabetes. The CDR3 runs from the conserved cysteine through the conserved F or W. D genes are given only for firm matches. Where a row states a size, it is once, few, many or the class of an expanded clone; other rows omit it.

D | size | J | V | CDR3 | DNA
TRBD1 | - | TRBJ2-2 | TRBV7-8 | CASSFSLDRADTGELFF | TGTGCCAGCAGCTTTTCGCTAGACAGGGCGGACACCGGGGAGCTGTTTTTT
TRBD1 | few | TRBJ1-3 | TRBV7-2 | CASSLDRGQGNTIYF | TGTGCCAGCAGTCTCGACAGGGGGCAAGGAAACACCATATATTTT
- | few | TRBJ2-1 | TRBV9 | CASSGTPVSEQFF | TGTGCCAGCAGCGGGACGCCTGTGAGTGAGCAGTTCTTC
TRBD2 | - | TRBJ2-7 | TRBV30 | CAWSVGGGLSYEQYF | TGTGCCTGGAGTGTAGGCGGGGGGCTTTCCTACGAGCAGTACTTC
- | many | TRBJ1-3 | TRBV10-3 | CAIATETGNTIYF | TGTGCCATCGCGACAGAGACTGGAAACACCATATATTTT
- | few | TRBJ1-2 | TRBV9 | CASSVTGYGYTF | TGTGCCAGCAGCGTAACTGGGTATGGCTACACCTTC
TRBD2 | few | TRBJ2-1 | TRBV9 | CASSASGLAPGGSYNEQFF | TGTGCCAGCAGCGCATCGGGACTAGCGCCGGGGGGCTCCTACAATGAGCAGTTCTTC
TRBD2 | - | TRBJ2-3 | TRBV27 | CASRYIAGVTDTQYF | TGTGCCAGCAGATATATAGCGGGGGTCACAGATACGCAGTATTTT
TRBD1 | few | TRBJ2-7 | TRBV6-1 | CASSPLGQGKYEQYF | TGTGCCAGCAGTCCATTGGGACAGGGGAAGTACGAGCAGTACTTC
TRBD1 | few | TRBJ2-5 | TRBV19 | CASSIDRSQGALETQYF | TGTGCCAGTAGTATAGATCGCAGTCAGGGGGCCCTAGAGACCCAGTACTTC
- | - | TRBJ1-2 | TRBV5-1 | CASSMTGGEANYGYTF | TGCGCCAGCAGCATGACAGGCGGGGAAGCTAACTATGGCTACACCTTC
- | - | TRBJ2-6 | TRBV19 | CASTRDVGSGANGLTF | TGTGCCAGTACTAGGGACGTCGGCTCTGGGGCCAACGGCCTGACTTTC
- | many | TRBJ2-1 | TRBV7-2 | CASSAGTYNEQFF | TGTGCCAGCAGCGCCGGGACATACAATGAGCAGTTCTTC
- | few | TRBJ2-1 | TRBV7-2 | CASSQGRDNEQFF | TGTGCCAGCAGCCAGGGGCGGGACAATGAGCAGTTCTTC
- | few | TRBJ2-3 | TRBV18 | CASSPLQQASTDTQYF | TGTGCCAGCTCACCACTGCAACAGGCTAGCACAGATACGCAGTATTTT
TRBD1 | few | TRBJ2-7 | TRBV7-2 | CASKQGGSYEQYF | TGTGCCAGCAAACAGGGGGGCTCCTACGAGCAGTACTTC
- | many | TRBJ1-1 | TRBV30 | CAWSREVDTEAFF | TGTGCCTGGAGTAGGGAGGTAGACACTGAAGCTTTCTTT
- | few | TRBJ2-7 | TRBV2 | CASGALYEQYF | TGTGCCTCGGGGGCCCTCTACGAGCAGTACTTC
TRBD1 | few | TRBJ1-5 | TRBV7-2 | CASSRGQGGNQPQHF | TGTGCCAGCAGTCGTGGACAGGGTGGCAATCAGCCCCAGCATTTT
- | - | TRBJ2-1 | TRBV9 | CASSVRTAGYNEQFF | TGTGCCAGCAGCGTCCGGACAGCCGGCTACAATGAGCAGTTCTTC
- | - | TRBJ2-1 | TRBV18 | CASSRDSYNEQFF | TGTGCCAGCTCCCGGGACTCTTACAATGAGCAGTTCTTC
TRBD2 | - | TRBJ2-1 | TRBV5-4 | CASSAGTRGLRNEQFF | TGTGCCAGCAGCGCCGGGACTAGAGGGCTGAGGAATGAGCAGTTCTTC
- | - | TRBJ2-3 | TRBV7-2 | CASSPSGPADTQYF | TGTGCCAGCAGCCCCTCAGGCCCGGCAGATACGCAGTATTTT
TRBD1 | few | TRBJ2-7 | TRBV2 | CASSPGQKRYEQYF | TGTGCCAGCAGCCCGGGACAGAAACGCTACGAGCAGTACTTC
TRBD1 | - | TRBJ1-2 | TRBV19 | CASSTSGQGASYTF | TGTGCCAGTAGTACTTCGGGACAGGGGGCGAGCTACACCTTC